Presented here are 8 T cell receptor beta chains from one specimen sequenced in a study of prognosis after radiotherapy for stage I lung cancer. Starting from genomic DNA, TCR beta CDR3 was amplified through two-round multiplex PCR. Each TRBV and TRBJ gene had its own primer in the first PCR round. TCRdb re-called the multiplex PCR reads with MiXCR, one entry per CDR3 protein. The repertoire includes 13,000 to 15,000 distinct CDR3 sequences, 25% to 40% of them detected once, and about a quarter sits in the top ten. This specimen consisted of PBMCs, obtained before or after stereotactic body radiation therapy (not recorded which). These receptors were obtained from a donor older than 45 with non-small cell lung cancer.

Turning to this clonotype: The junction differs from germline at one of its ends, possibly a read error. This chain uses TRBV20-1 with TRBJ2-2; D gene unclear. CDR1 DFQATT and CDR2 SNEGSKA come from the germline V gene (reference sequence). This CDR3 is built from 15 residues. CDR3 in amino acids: CSARAGIGNTGELFF. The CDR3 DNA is TGCAGTGCTAGAGCTGGTATCGGAAACACTGGGGAGCTGTTTTTT.

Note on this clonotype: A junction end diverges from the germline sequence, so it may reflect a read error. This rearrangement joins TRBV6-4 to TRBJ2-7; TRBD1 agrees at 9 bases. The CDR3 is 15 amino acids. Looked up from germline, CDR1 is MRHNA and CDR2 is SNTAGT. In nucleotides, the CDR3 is TGTTCCAGCAGGCTCCGGGACAGGGTAGGGTGGGAGCACTACTTC. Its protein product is CSSRLRDRVGWEHYF.

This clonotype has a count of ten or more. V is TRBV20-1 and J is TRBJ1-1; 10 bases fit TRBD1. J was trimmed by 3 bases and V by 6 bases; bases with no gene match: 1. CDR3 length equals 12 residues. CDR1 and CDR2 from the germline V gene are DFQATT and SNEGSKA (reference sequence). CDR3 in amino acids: CSADRGDTEAFF. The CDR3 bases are TGCAGTGCGGACAGGGGGGACACTGAAGCTTTCTTT.

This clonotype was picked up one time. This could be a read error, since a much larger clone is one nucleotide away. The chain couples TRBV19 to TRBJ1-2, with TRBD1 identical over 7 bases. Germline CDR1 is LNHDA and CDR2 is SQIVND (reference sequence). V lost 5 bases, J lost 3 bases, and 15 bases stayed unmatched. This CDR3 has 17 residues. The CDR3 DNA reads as TGTGCCAGTAGTCTAATCTCGGACAGGAGGGGAGACTATGGCTACACCTTC. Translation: CASSLISDRRGDYGYTF.

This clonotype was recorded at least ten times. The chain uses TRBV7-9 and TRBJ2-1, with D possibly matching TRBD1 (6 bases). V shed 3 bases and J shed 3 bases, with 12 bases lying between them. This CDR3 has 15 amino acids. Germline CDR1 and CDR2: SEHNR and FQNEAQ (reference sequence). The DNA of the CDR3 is TGTGCCAGCAGCTTGAGACAGGATCTCTACAATGAGCAGTTCTTC. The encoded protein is CASSLRQDLYNEQFF. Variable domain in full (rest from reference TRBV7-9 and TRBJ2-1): DTGVSQNPRHKITKRGQNVTFRCDPISEHNRLYWYRQTLGQGPEFLTYFQNEAQLEKSRLLSDRFSAERPKGSFSTLEIQRTEQGDSAMYLCASSLRQDLYNEQFFGPGTRLTVL.

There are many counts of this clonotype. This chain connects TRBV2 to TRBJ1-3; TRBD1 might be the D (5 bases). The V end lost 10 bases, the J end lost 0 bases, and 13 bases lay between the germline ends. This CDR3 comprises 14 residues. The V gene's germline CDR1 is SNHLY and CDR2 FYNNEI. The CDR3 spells CATGGRTSGNTIYF. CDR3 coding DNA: TGTGCCACCGGGGGACGGACCTCTGGAAACACCATATATTTT.

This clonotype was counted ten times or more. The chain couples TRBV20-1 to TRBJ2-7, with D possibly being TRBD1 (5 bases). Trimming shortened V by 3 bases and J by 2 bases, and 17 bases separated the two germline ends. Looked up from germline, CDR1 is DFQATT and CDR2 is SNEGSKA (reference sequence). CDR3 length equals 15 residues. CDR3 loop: CSARMGLSSTYEQYF. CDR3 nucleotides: TGCAGTGCTAGGATGGGGCTTAGCTCCACCTACGAGCAGTACTTC.

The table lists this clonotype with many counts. In DNA, the CDR3 is TGTGCCAGCAGCCAAGGGATCCTGAACACTGAAGCTTTCTTT. This codes for CASSQGILNTEAFF. The chain links TRBV3-1 to TRBJ1-1; D gene ambiguous. Trimming cost V 1 base and J 0 bases, with 6 bases left between them. CDR3 length: 14 residues. Per the germline V gene, CDR1 is LGHDT and CDR2 is YNNKEL (reference sequence).